The entry below describes one T cell receptor (beta chain). An end of the junction does not agree with germline; a read error may underlie this. Unique molecular identifiers tagged every individual TCR cDNA molecule. TCRdb redid the calling of the 5' RACE reads with MiXCR, one entry per CDR3 protein. The sample consists of 40,000 to 45,000 distinct CDR3 sequences, roughly 15% of them appearing once. This specimen comes from a study of spatial heterogeneity in lung cancer. Study-wide context: The study consistently detected more beta-chain than alpha-chain sequences.

As for time point: sample taken at primary tumor resection. Whole RNA was taken from tumor, nontumor lung or frozen PBMC; it was then sequenced unsorted. 72 TRACERx patients with early, untreated non-small cell lung cancer donated samples. Germline lookup yields CDR1 SGHTA and CDR2 FQGTGA. The CDR3 is made up of 17 amino acids. This rearrangement joins TRBV7-3 to TRBJ2-1, with TRBD2 matching 10 bases. The clonotype was recovered from a male donor with early-stage non-small cell lung cancer. This specimen was PBMCs, taken at surgery. CDR3 in amino acids: CASSYPLATSGSHEQFF. The CDR3 coding sequence is TGTGCGAGCAGCTACCCCCTTGCGACTAGCGGGTCACATGAGCAGTTCTTC.